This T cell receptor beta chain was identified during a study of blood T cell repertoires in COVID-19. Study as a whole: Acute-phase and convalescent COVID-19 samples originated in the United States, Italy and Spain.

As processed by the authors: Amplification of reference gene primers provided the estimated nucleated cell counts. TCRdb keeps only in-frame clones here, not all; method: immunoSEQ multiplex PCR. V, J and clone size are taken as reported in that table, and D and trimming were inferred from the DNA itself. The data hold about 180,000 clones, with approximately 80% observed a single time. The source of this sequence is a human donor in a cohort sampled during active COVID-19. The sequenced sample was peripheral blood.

For the CDR3, the DNA is TGCGCCAGCAGCTTCGCCGTCGGGTCGGGGGCCGGGGAGCTGTTTTTT. This gives the protein CASSFAVGSGAGELFF. The V and J genes are TRBV5-1 and TRBJ2-2, with a possible D match to TRBD2 (6 bases). The ends were cut back, 2 bases at V and 6 bases at J, with 17 bases in the middle. Looked up from germline, CDR1 is SGHRS and CDR2 is YFSETQ. This CDR3 comprises 16 residues.